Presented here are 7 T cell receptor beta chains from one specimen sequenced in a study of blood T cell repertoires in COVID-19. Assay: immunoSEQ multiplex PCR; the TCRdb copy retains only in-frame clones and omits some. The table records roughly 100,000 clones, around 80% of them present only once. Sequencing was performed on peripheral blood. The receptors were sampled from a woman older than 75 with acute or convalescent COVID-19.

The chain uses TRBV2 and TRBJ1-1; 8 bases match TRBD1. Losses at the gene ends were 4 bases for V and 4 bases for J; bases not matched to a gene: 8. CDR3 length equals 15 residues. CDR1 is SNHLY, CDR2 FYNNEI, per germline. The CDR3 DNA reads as TGTGCCAGCAGTGGGGCAGGGGGCGCGAGCACTGAAGCTTTCTTT. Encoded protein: CASSGAGGASTEAFF.

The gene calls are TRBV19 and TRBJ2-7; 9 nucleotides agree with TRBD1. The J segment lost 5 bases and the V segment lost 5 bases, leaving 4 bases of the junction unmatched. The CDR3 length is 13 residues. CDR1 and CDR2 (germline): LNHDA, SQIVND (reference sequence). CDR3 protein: CASSPRDRDEQYF. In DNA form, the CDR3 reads TGTGCCAGTAGTCCCCGGGACAGGGACGAGCAGTACTTC.

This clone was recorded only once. CDR3 sequence reads: CASSVVLAADTQYF. In DNA, the CDR3 is TGTGCCAGCAGCGTAGTACTAGCGGCAGATACGCAGTATTTT. The chain recombines TRBV9 with TRBJ2-3; 8 bases agree with TRBD2. Germline CDR1 is SGDLS and CDR2 is YYNGEE. This CDR3 is built from 14 residues. Trimming at V came to 0 bases and at J to 4 bases, leaving 1 base not matched to a gene.

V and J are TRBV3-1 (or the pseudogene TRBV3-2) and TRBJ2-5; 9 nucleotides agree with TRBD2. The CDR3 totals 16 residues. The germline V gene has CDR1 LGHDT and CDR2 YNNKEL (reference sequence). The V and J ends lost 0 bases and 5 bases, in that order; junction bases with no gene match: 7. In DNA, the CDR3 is TGTGCCAGCAGCCAAGATTTCCGCGGGAGGGGGGAGACCCAGTACTTC. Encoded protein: CASSQDFRGRGETQYF.

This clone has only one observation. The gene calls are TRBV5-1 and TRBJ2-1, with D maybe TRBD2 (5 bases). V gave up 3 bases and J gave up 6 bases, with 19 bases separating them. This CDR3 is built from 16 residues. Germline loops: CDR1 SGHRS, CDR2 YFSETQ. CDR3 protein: CASSSAQSSIGNEQFF. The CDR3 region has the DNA TGCGCCAGCAGCTCAGCGCAGTCTAGCATCGGCAATGAGCAGTTCTTC.

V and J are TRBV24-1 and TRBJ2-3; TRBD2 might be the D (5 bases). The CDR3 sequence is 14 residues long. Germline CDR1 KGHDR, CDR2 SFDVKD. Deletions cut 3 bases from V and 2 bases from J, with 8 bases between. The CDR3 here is CATSDKDFTDTQYF. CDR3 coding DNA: TGTGCCACCAGTGATAAGGACTTCACAGATACGCAGTATTTT.

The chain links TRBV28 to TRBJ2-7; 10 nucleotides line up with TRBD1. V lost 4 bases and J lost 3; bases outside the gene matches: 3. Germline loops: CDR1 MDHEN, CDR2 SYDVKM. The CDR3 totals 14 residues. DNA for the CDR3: TGTGCCAGCAGTTCGACAGGGGGCTTCTACGAGCAGTACTTC. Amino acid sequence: CASSSTGGFYEQYF.